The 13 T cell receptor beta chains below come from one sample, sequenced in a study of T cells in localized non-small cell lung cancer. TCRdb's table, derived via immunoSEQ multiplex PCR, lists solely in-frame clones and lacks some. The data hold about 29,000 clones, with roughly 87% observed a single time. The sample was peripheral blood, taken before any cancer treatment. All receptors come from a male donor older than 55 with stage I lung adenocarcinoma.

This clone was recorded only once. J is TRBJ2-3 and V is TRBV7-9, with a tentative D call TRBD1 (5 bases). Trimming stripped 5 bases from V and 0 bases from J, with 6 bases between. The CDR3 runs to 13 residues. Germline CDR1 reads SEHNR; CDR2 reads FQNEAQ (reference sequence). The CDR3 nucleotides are TGTGCCAGCAGCGGGGCAAGCACAGATACGCAGTATTTT. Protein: CASSGASTDTQYF.

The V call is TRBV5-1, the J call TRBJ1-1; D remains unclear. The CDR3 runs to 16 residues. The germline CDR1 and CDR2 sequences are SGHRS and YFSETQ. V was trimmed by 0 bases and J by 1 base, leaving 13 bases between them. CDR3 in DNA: TGCGCCAGCAGCTTGGGCGAGGGCCCGCGGAACACTGAAGCTTTCTTT. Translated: CASSLGEGPRNTEAFF.

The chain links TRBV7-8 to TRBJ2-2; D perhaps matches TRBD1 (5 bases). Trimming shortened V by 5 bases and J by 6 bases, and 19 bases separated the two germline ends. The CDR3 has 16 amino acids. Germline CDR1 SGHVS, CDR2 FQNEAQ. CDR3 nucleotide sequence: TGTGCCAGCAGCCCATTCTTAGGGGTGCGACCCGGGGAGCTGTTTTTT. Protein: CASSPFLGVRPGELFF.

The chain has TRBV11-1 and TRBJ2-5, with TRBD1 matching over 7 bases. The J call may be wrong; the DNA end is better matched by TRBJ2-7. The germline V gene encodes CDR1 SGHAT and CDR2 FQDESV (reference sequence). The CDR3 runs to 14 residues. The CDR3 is CASSHRDSRVEQYF. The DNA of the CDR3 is TGTGCCAGCAGCCATCGGGACAGCCGAGTCGAGCAGTACTTC.

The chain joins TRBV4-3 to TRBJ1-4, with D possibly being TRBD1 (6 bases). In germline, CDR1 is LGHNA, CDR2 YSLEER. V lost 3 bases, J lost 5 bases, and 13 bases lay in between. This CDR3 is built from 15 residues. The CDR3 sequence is CASSQTYDRNEKLFF. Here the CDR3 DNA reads TGCGCCAGCAGCCAGACCTACGACAGGAATGAAAAACTGTTTTTT.

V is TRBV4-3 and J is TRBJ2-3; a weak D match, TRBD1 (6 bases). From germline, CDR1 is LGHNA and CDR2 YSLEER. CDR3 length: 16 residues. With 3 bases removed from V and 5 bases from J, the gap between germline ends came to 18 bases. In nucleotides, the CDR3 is TGCGCCAGCAGCCATCAAACAGGGTGGGGGCGAGATACGCAGTATTTT. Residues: CASSHQTGWGRDTQYF.

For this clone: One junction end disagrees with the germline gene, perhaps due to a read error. CDR3 loop: CASGLGTDNYGYTF. CDR3 coding DNA: TGTGCCAGCGGCTTGGGGACGGATAACTATGGCTACACCTTC. The chain has TRBV7-2 and TRBJ1-2; D might be TRBD1 (5 bases). Germline V gene lookup returns CDR1 SGHTA and CDR2 FQGNSA. The length of the CDR3 is 14 residues.

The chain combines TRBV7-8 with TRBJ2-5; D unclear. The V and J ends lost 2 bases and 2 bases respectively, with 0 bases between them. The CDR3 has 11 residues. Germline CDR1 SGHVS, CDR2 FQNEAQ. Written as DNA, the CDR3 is TGTGCCAGCAGCTTACAAGAGACCCAGTACTTC. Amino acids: CASSLQETQYF.

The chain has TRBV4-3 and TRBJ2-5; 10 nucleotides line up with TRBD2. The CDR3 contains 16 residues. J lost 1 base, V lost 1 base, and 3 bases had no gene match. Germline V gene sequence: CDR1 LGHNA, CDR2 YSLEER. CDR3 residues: CASSQGTSGSQETQYF. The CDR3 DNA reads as TGCGCCAGCAGCCAAGGGACTAGCGGATCCCAAGAGACCCAGTACTTC.

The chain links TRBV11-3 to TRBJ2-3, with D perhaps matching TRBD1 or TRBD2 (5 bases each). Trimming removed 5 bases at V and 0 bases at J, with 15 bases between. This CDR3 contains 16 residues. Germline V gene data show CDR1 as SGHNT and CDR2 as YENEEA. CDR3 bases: TGTGCCAGCAGCGCGCTGTCGGGACGGAGCACAGATACGCAGTATTTT. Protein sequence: CASSALSGRSTDTQYF.

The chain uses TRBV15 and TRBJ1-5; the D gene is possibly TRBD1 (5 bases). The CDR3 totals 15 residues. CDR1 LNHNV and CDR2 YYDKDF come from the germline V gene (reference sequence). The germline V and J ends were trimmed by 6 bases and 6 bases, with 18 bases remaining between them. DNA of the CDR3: TGTGCCACCAGTGATCAGACCCGGGGACCTCAGCCCCAGCATTTT. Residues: CATSDQTRGPQPQHF.

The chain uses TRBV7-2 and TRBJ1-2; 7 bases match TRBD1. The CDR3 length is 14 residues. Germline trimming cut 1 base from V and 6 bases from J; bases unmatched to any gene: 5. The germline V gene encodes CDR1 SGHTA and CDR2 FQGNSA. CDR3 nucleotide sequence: TGTGCCAGCAGCTTAGACCCGACAGGGAATGGCTACACCTTC. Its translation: CASSLDPTGNGYTF.

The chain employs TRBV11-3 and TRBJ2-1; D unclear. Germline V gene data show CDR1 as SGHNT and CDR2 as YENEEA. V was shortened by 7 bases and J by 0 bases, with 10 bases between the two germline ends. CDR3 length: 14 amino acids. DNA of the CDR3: TGTGCCAGCACCGGAAAAAGCTCCTACAATGAGCAGTTCTTC. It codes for CASTGKSSYNEQFF.